This entry features one T cell receptor beta chain sequence. This clonotype was seen a handful of times. The clone's antigen remains unknown. No much larger clone exists at a distance of one base, and base qualities are not known. This entry is derived from a study of T cells in Graves' hyperthyroidism and ophthalmopathy (dated by TCRdb to about 2019). Background for the entire study: Peripheral blood samples were taken at initial diagnosis, before any treatment was given. In addition, the study compared T-cell repertoires in thyroid tissue and in blood from roughly six Graves' hyperthyroidism patients. A discovery cohort of fewer than 110 patients, about 43 with Graves' ophthalmopathy and about 58 with stable Graves' hyperthyroidism, was used to find distinguishing TCR V-J signatures. The 80 to 100 discovery patients were randomly divided into training and test sets at a 7:3 ratio. The paper reports TCR Vbeta CDR3 sequencing of 140 or so peripheral blood samples: some 44 ophthalmopathy, over 70 hyperthyroidism and around 17 progressor patients. Whether ophthalmopathy could be predicted prospectively was tested in an independent validation cohort made up of fewer than 20 hyperthyroidism patients plus 17 patients who later progressed to ophthalmopathy. After blood sampling, hyperthyroidism patients were treated with methimazole at a starting dose of 30 mg daily, and ophthalmopathy patients were treated with high-dose intravenous methylprednisolone. The investigation overall reported the following: In validation, the model predicted progression to ophthalmopathy with 60% to 71% sensitivity and approximately 78% specificity, a median of around six months before onset. Most expanded thyroid clonotypes (frequency above 0.001) were also found in blood, which suggests that blood repertoires may mirror thyroid immune responses. A 13 V-J signature model separated ophthalmopathy from stable hyperthyroidism, with around 88% sensitivity and about 81% specificity in cross-validation and 80%/75% in testing. No statistical method was used to set the sample size in advance, and investigators knew the group allocation.

Moderately to severely active disease, a Clinical Activity Score of at least 3, a NOSPECS grade of at least 4, and a duration under 3 months were present in ophthalmopathy patients. Exclusion was applied to patients with uncontrolled infections, other autoimmune diseases, pregnancy or lactation. Diagnoses were based on clinical symptoms, serum thyroxine and TRAb, thyroid ultrasound and orbital computed tomography. PBMCs were separated from over 9 ml of fresh peripheral blood using Ficoll-Paque density gradient centrifugation. Total RNA was extracted using Trizol reagent, and RNA quality was assessed on an Agilent 2100 Bioanalyzer. The CDR3 sequence holds 17 residues, the cysteine and phenylalanine included. The only DNA kept is the CDR3, 51 bases in frame from the first base. Trimming removed 3 bases from V and 2 bases from J; the gene matches leave 9 bases unexplained. The germline V gene encodes CDR1 LNHDA and CDR2 SQIVND (reference sequence).

The TCR beta CDR3 regions were amplified from RNA transcripts. The TCR CDR3 was subjected to a first round of RT-PCR using the HTBI primer set and the Qiagen OneStep RT-PCR kit. Libraries were constructed in a second round of multiplex PCR, after which size selection and purification were carried out. Sequencing of the libraries was done on an Illumina HiSeq2000 using paired-end 100 bp reads. As for the authors' bioinformatics: SOAPnuke was used to process the raw data, throwing out any read that contained adapters or uncalled bases, had a mean Phred below 15, or lacked an exact constant-primer or identifier match. High-quality paired reads were merged using COPE v1.2.5, and each unique nucleotide sequence was defined as a clonotype. MiTCR v1.1 was used to align clonotypes to the IMGT TRBV, TRBD and TRBJ reference segments. Analysis was restricted to V-J combinations with a frequency above 0.0001, which covered 99.2% of repertoires. The TCS score was defined as F50 (clonal expansion) divided by E x V (chaos), with BLOSUM62-based TCRdist calculated between CDR3 peptides within each V-J. Welch's t-statistics and random forest reduced just over 500 V-J features to 13, which were used in a naive Bayes classifier (R e1071). Starting from the raw public reads, TCRdb applied fastp trimming at Q25, assembled clones with MiXCR and retained in-frame beta chains. Every entry covers one CDR3 protein and lists the most common genes and DNA from its rows. These V and J calls are TCRdb output, not the study's own analysis. The sample table shows approximately 530,000 distinct CDR3 sequences, and roughly 21% are seen once. Of the sample, roughly 44% is held by the ten largest clones.

The sequencing sample was made of blood. The sequence links TRBV19 to TRBJ2-4, with 8 junctional bases fitting TRBD2. This TCR was sampled from a middle-aged man with Graves' ophthalmopathy. At the DNA level, the sequence is TGTGCCAGTAGTATCTCGGGGGCGGGGGGTTCCAAAAACATTCAGTACTTC. The encoded protein is CASSISGAGGSKNIQYF.